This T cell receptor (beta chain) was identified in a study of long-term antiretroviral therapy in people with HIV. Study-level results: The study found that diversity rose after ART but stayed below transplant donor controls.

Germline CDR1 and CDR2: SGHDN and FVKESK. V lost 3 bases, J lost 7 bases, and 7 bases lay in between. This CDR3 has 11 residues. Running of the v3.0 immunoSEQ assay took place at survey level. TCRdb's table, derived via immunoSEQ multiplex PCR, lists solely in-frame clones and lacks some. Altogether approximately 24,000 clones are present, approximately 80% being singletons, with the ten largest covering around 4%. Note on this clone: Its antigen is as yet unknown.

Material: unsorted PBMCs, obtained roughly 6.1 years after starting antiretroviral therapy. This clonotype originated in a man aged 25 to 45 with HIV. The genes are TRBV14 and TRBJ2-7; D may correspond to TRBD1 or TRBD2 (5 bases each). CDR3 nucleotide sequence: TGTGCCAGCAGCCACGAGGGGGAGCAGTACTTC. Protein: CASSHEGEQYF.